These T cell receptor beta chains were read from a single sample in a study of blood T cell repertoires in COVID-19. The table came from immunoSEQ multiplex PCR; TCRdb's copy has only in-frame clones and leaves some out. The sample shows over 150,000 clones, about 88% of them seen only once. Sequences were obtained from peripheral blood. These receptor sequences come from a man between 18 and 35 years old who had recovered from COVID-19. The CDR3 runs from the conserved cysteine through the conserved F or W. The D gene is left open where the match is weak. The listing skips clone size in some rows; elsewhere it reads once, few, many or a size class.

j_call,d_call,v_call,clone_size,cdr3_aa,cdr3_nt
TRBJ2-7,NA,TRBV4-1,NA,CASSQDELSYEQYF,TGCGCCAGCAGCCAAGATGAGTTGAGTTACGAGCAGTACTTC
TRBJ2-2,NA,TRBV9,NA,CASSVLGLINTGELFF,TGTGCCAGCAGCGTATTGGGACTCATAAACACCGGGGAGCTGTTTTTT
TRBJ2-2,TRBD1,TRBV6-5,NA,CASSYRTGSTGELFF,TGTGCCAGCAGTTACCGGACAGGGAGCACCGGGGAGCTGTTTTTT
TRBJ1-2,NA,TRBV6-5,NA,CASTLHPGVGYTF,TGTGCCAGCACCCTACACCCGGGGGTTGGCTACACCTTC
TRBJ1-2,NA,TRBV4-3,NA,CASSQAPNIGYGYTF,TGCGCCAGCAGCCAAGCTCCCAATATCGGCTATGGCTACACCTTC
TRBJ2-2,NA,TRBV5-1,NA,CASSLGGAGELFF,TGCGCCAGCAGCTTGGGGGGGGCCGGGGAGCTGTTTTTT
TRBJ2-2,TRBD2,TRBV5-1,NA,CASSWGTSANTGELFF,TGCGCCAGCAGCTGGGGGACTAGCGCGAACACCGGGGAGCTGTTTTTT
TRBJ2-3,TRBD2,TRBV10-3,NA,CAISALAGSTDTQYF,TGTGCCATCAGTGCCCTAGCGGGCAGCACAGATACGCAGTATTTT
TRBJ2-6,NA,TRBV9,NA,CASSVAGTRSSGANVLTF,TGTGCCAGCAGCGTAGCGGGGACACGAAGCTCTGGGGCCAACGTCCTGACTTTC
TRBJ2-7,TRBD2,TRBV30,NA,CAWSVLSWGLAQTYEQYF,TGTGCCTGGAGTGTATTAAGCTGGGGACTAGCGCAAACCTACGAGCAGTACTTC
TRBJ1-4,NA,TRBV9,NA,CASSVEPRDEKLFF,TGTGCCAGCAGCGTAGAACCGAGGGATGAAAAACTGTTTTTT
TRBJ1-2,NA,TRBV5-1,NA,CASSQAQGPYGYTF,TGCGCCAGCAGCCAAGCCCAGGGCCCCTATGGCTACACCTTC
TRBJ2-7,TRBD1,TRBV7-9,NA,CASSRQGAVEDEQYF,TGTGCCAGCAGCAGACAGGGGGCTGTCGAGGACGAGCAGTACTTC
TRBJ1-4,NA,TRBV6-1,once,CASSERGLGEKLFF,TGTGCCAGCAGTGAAAGAGGGCTCGGGGAAAAACTGTTTTTT
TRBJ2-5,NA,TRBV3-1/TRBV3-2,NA,CASSQEAGTTQYF,TGTGCCAGCAGCCAAGAGGCGGGGACGACCCAGTACTTC
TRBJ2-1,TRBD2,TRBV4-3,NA,CASSQVRTSNEQFF,TGCGCCAGCAGCCAAGTTCGGACTAGCAATGAGCAGTTCTTC
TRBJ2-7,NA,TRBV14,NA,CASSHILYEQYF,TGTGCCAGCAGCCATATTCTCTACGAGCAGTACTTC
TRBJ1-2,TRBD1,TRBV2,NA,CASSATRDRSARYGYTF,TGTGCCAGCAGCGCTACCCGGGACAGATCGGCCCGCTATGGCTACACCTTC
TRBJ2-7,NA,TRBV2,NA,CASSDGQGLAYEQYF,TGTGCCAGCAGTGACGGGCAGGGGCTCGCCTACGAGCAGTACTTC
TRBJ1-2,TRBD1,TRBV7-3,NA,CASSLTGTAKGYTF,TGTGCCAGCAGCTTAACGGGGACAGCGAAGGGCTACACCTTC
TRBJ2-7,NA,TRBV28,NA,CASSHARLYITYEQYF,TGTGCCAGCAGTCACGCCCGACTGTACATAACCTACGAGCAGTACTTC
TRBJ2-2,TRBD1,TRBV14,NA,CASRGQGYGELFF,TGTGCCAGCAGGGGACAGGGGTACGGGGAGCTGTTTTTT
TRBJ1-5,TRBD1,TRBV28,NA,CASSFPGTGNSPQHF,TGTGCCAGCAGTTTCCCCGGGACAGGGAACTCGCCCCAGCATTTT
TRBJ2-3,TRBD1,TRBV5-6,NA,CASSLDRGQTDTQYF,TGTGCCAGCAGCTTGGACAGGGGGCAAACAGATACGCAGTATTTT
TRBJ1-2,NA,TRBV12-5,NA,CASGPQSADRNYGYTF,TGTGCTAGTGGCCCCCAGAGCGCTGACAGAAACTATGGCTACACCTTC
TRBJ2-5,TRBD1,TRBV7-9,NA,CASSYGTGEETQYF,TGTGCCAGCAGCTACGGGACAGGCGAAGAGACCCAGTACTTC
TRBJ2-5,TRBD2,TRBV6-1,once,CASSEAGASGSSETQYF,TGTGCCAGCAGTGAAGCGGGCGCTAGCGGGAGTTCAGAGACCCAGTACTTC
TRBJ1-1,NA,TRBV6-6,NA,CASSRDLRRGEAFF,TGTGCCAGCAGTCGTGACCTGAGGCGAGGTGAAGCTTTCTTT
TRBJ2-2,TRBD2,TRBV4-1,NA,CASKRIGVRGVGTGELFF,TGCGCCAGCAAAAGGATCGGCGTACGGGGGGTTGGAACCGGGGAGCTGTTTTTT
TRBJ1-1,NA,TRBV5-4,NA,CASSLEHGASEAFF,TGTGCCAGCAGCTTGGAGCATGGGGCGTCTGAAGCTTTCTTT
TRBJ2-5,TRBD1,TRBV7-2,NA,CASSPGQHQETQYF,TGTGCCAGCAGCCCGGGACAGCACCAAGAGACCCAGTACTTC